This is a list of T cell receptor beta chains from one sample in a study of blood T cell repertoires in COVID-19. Using immunoSEQ multiplex PCR, the repertoire was profiled, and TCRdb retains in-frame clones only, with some absent. The sample carries roughly 40,000 clones, about 88% recorded once. Specimen: peripheral blood. Receptors were obtained from a woman aged 70-85 years in a cohort sampled during active COVID-19. Both conserved end residues are part of each CDR3. The D gene is left open where the match is weak. A row's size may be missing; if present it is once, few, many or a size class.

>TRBV7-9|TRBJ2-7|TRBD1|.
CASSLGGQAASEQYF
TGTGCCAGCAGCTTAGGAGGACAGGCCGCGAGCGAGCAGTACTTC
>TRBV6-5|TRBJ2-1|.|.
CASSYTFEVTYNEQFF
TGTGCCAGCAGTTATACGTTCGAGGTAACCTACAATGAGCAGTTCTTC
>TRBV7-9|TRBJ2-2|.|once
CASSLDLAGETGELFF
TGTGCCAGCAGCTTAGATCTTGCAGGGGAGACCGGGGAGCTGTTTTTT
>TRBV6-5|TRBJ2-7|TRBD1|.
CASSSNRQGRTYEQYF
TGTGCCAGCAGTTCCAACCGACAGGGGAGGACCTACGAGCAGTACTTC
>TRBV27|TRBJ2-7|TRBD2|.
CASSLRLAGGLSSYEQYF
TGTGCCAGCAGTTTAAGGCTAGCGGGAGGGCTAAGCTCCTACGAGCAGTACTTC
>TRBV27|TRBJ2-7|TRBD1|few
CASSLQGQGYEQYF
TGTGCCAGCAGTTTACAAGGACAGGGCTACGAGCAGTACTTC
>TRBV10-3|TRBJ1-5|TRBD1|.
CAISGGQGGGNQPQHF
TGTGCCATCAGCGGGGGACAGGGAGGGGGCAATCAGCCCCAGCATTTT
>TRBV23-1|TRBJ2-2|TRBD1|.
CASSQPSQGLRVTGELFF
TGCGCCAGCAGTCAGCCCTCACAGGGGCTTCGTGTTACCGGGGAGCTGTTTTTT
>TRBV10-2|TRBJ2-6|.|.
CASTFAGANVLTF
TGCGCCAGCACCTTTGCTGGGGCCAACGTCCTGACTTTC
>TRBV10-1|TRBJ2-1|TRBD2|.
CASSAHSGSSNEQFF
TGCGCCAGCAGTGCTCATAGCGGGAGTAGCAATGAGCAGTTCTTC
>TRBV4-1|TRBJ1-5|.|.
CASSQELRGRDNQPQHF
TGCGCCAGCAGCCAAGAATTAAGGGGCAGGGACAATCAGCCCCAGCATTTT
>TRBV7-6|TRBJ2-3|.|.
CASSLGYGARTDTQYF
TGTGCCAGCAGCTTAGGGTACGGAGCTCGCACAGATACGCAGTATTTT
>TRBV19|TRBJ2-7|TRBD2|.
CASSEPPGLAGFQSYEQYF
TGTGCCAGTAGTGAACCTCCGGGACTAGCGGGATTCCAATCCTACGAGCAGTACTTC
>TRBV29-1|TRBJ1-2|.|.
CSVGTGSGYTF
TGCAGCGTTGGAACAGGGAGTGGCTACACCTTC
>TRBV29-1|TRBJ2-2|.|.
CSVERPETNTGELFF
TGCAGCGTTGAAAGGCCGGAGACGAACACCGGGGAGCTGTTTTTT
>TRBV28|TRBJ1-1|.|.
CASTPLTGGPNTEAFF
TGTGCCAGCACCCCCCTCACGGGGGGGCCGAACACTGAAGCTTTCTTT
>TRBV5-1|TRBJ1-5|.|.
CASSSQGLENQPQHF
TGCGCCAGCAGCTCCCAGGGGCTAGAAAATCAGCCCCAGCATTTT
>TRBV27|TRBJ1-1|.|.
CASSPLQGNTEAFF
TGTGCCAGCAGTCCATTACAGGGGAACACTGAAGCTTTCTTT